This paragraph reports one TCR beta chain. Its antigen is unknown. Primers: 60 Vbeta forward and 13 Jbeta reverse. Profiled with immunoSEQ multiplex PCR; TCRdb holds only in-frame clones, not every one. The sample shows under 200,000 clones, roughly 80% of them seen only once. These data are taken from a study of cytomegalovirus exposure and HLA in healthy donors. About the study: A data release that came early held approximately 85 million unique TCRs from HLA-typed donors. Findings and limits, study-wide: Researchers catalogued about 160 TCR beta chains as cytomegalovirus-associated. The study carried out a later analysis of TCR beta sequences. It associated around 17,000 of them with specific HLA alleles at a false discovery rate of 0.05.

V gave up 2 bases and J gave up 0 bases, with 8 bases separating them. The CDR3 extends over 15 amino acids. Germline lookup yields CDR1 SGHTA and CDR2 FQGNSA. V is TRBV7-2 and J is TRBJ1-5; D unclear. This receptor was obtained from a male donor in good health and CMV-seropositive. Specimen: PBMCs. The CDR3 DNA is TGTGCCAGCAGCTTATCCGGGGATAGCAATCAGCCCCAGCATTTT. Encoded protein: CASSLSGDSNQPQHF.